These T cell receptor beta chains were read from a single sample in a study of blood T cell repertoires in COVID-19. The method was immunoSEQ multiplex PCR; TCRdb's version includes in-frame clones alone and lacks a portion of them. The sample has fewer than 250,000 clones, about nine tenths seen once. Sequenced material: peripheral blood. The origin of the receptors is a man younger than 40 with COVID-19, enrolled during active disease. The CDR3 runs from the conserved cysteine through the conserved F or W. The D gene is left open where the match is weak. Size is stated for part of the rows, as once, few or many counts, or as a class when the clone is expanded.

CDR3nt: TGTGCCAGCAGCCCAGGACAGGGGATGGGAGGAAACACCATATATTTT; CDR3aa: CASSPGQGMGGNTIYF; abundance: -; j_gene: TRBJ1-3; v_gene: TRBV3-1/TRBV3-2; d_gene: TRBD1
CDR3nt: TGTGCCAGCAGTGAACAGCGATTCTCCTACGAGCAGTACTTC; CDR3aa: CASSEQRFSYEQYF; abundance: -; j_gene: TRBJ2-7; v_gene: TRBV6-1; d_gene: -
CDR3nt: TGCAGCGTAGGGGGACAGGAGTATCTCAATGAGCAGTTCTTC; CDR3aa: CSVGGQEYLNEQFF; abundance: -; j_gene: TRBJ2-1; v_gene: TRBV29-1; d_gene: TRBD1
CDR3nt: TGTGCCAGCAGCTTAGGGGGGACTAGCGAAGAGACCCAGTACTTC; CDR3aa: CASSLGGTSEETQYF; abundance: -; j_gene: TRBJ2-5; v_gene: TRBV7-3; d_gene: TRBD2
CDR3nt: TGTGCCAGTAGCCTGGACTTGGGCTACGAGCAGTACTTC; CDR3aa: CASSLDLGYEQYF; abundance: -; j_gene: TRBJ2-7; v_gene: TRBV19; d_gene: -
CDR3nt: TGTGCCAGCAGCCTGTCCCGGGGGAATGAGCAGTTCTTC; CDR3aa: CASSLSRGNEQFF; abundance: -; j_gene: TRBJ2-1; v_gene: TRBV7-3; d_gene: -
CDR3nt: TGTGCCAGCAGCGTAGGAAGCGGGAGGGCCGCCGGGGAGCTGTTTTTT; CDR3aa: CASSVGSGRAAGELFF; abundance: -; j_gene: TRBJ2-2; v_gene: TRBV9; d_gene: TRBD2
CDR3nt: TGTGCCAGCAGCTTAAGACAGGGCAACTACAATGAGCAGTTCTTC; CDR3aa: CASSLRQGNYNEQFF; abundance: -; j_gene: TRBJ2-1; v_gene: TRBV7-3; d_gene: TRBD1
CDR3nt: TGTGCCAGCAGCTTAAGACAGAAACTTAATGAAAAACTGTTTTTT; CDR3aa: CASSLRQKLNEKLFF; abundance: -; j_gene: TRBJ1-4; v_gene: TRBV7-9; d_gene: -
CDR3nt: TGTGCCAGCAGTTTAGGGGGGGCAGGCGGGAGGCCTTACGAGCAGTACTTC; CDR3aa: CASSLGGAGGRPYEQYF; abundance: -; j_gene: TRBJ2-7; v_gene: TRBV28; d_gene: TRBD2
CDR3nt: TGCGCCAGCAGCCAAGCTACAGGGAAATCCTATGGCTACACCTTC; CDR3aa: CASSQATGKSYGYTF; abundance: -; j_gene: TRBJ1-2; v_gene: TRBV5-1; d_gene: -
CDR3nt: TGTGCCAGCAGCTTAGGGGGGACAATCTCCCGGCACGAGCAGTACTTC; CDR3aa: CASSLGGTISRHEQYF; abundance: -; j_gene: TRBJ2-7; v_gene: TRBV11-3; d_gene: -
CDR3nt: TGTGCCACCAGGGACTTTTCTGGAAACACCATATATTTT; CDR3aa: CATRDFSGNTIYF; abundance: -; j_gene: TRBJ1-3; v_gene: TRBV15; d_gene: -
CDR3nt: TGTGCCAGCAGCCCCACAGGGGGCAAGGAGGACTATGGCTACACCTTC; CDR3aa: CASSPTGGKEDYGYTF; abundance: -; j_gene: TRBJ1-2; v_gene: TRBV7-9; d_gene: TRBD1
CDR3nt: TGTGCCAGCAGTTACTCGCCAGTCACCGGGGAGCTGTTTTTT; CDR3aa: CASSYSPVTGELFF; abundance: -; j_gene: TRBJ2-2; v_gene: TRBV6-6; d_gene: -
CDR3nt: TGTGCCAGCACCGATGACAGGGGGCCCCCCTATGGCTACACCTTC; CDR3aa: CASTDDRGPPYGYTF; abundance: -; j_gene: TRBJ1-2; v_gene: TRBV5-4; d_gene: TRBD1
CDR3nt: TGTGCCAGCTCACCACGGAGAAACCAAGAGACCCAGTACTTC; CDR3aa: CASSPRRNQETQYF; abundance: once; j_gene: TRBJ2-5; v_gene: TRBV18; d_gene: -
CDR3nt: TGTGCCAGCAGCCCCCGGGCAGGGATAGTTAGCAATCAGCCCCAGCATTTT; CDR3aa: CASSPRAGIVSNQPQHF; abundance: -; j_gene: TRBJ1-5; v_gene: TRBV7-2; d_gene: -
CDR3nt: TGCAGCGTTGATAGACAGGGTCAGGGCTACACCTTC; CDR3aa: CSVDRQGQGYTF; abundance: -; j_gene: TRBJ1-2; v_gene: TRBV29-1; d_gene: TRBD1
CDR3nt: TGTGCCACCAGCAGAACAGGGGATTCCTACGAGCAGTACTTC; CDR3aa: CATSRTGDSYEQYF; abundance: once; j_gene: TRBJ2-7; v_gene: TRBV15; d_gene: TRBD1
CDR3nt: TGTGCCAGCACCCAGGGGGCTTATCAGCCCCAGCATTTT; CDR3aa: CASTQGAYQPQHF; abundance: -; j_gene: TRBJ1-5; v_gene: TRBV12-3/TRBV12-4; d_gene: TRBD1
CDR3nt: TGTGCCAGCAGTCTCCTCGGAGGCACAGATACGCAGTATTTT; CDR3aa: CASSLLGGTDTQYF; abundance: -; j_gene: TRBJ2-3; v_gene: TRBV28; d_gene: -
CDR3nt: TGTGCCAGCAGCTTAACTCCCGGGAGGGCCGCAGATACGCAGTATTTT; CDR3aa: CASSLTPGRAADTQYF; abundance: -; j_gene: TRBJ2-3; v_gene: TRBV7-3; d_gene: TRBD2
CDR3nt: TGTGCCAGCAGTTACGGGGGCGCGGGCTATGGCTACACCTTC; CDR3aa: CASSYGGAGYGYTF; abundance: -; j_gene: TRBJ1-2; v_gene: TRBV6-2/TRBV6-3; d_gene: -
CDR3nt: TGCGCCAGCAGCCAAGAACCAACAGGGGTAGGGGACGAGCAGTACTTC; CDR3aa: CASSQEPTGVGDEQYF; abundance: few; j_gene: TRBJ2-7; v_gene: TRBV4-1; d_gene: TRBD1
CDR3nt: TGCGCCAGCAGCCAAAATCGGGGACAGGGGTCGGGGACCTTC; CDR3aa: CASSQNRGQGSGTF; abundance: -; j_gene: TRBJ1-2; v_gene: TRBV4-1; d_gene: TRBD1
CDR3nt: TGCGCCAGCAGCCATGGGGGAGGGACAGGGACCACTGAGCAGTTCTTC; CDR3aa: CASSHGGGTGTTEQFF; abundance: few; j_gene: TRBJ2-1; v_gene: TRBV4-1; d_gene: TRBD1
CDR3nt: TGTGCCAGCAGCGTAGCTACAGGGGGCCTTGGAAACACCATATATTTT; CDR3aa: CASSVATGGLGNTIYF; abundance: -; j_gene: TRBJ1-3; v_gene: TRBV9; d_gene: TRBD1
CDR3nt: TGTGCCAGCAGTGAATATCAGGGGCGGTCGGGCAATGAGCAGTTCTTC; CDR3aa: CASSEYQGRSGNEQFF; abundance: -; j_gene: TRBJ2-1; v_gene: TRBV25-1; d_gene: -
CDR3nt: TGTGCCAGCAGCCTACTTCTTGGACAGGGGCACACTGAAGCTTTCTTT; CDR3aa: CASSLLLGQGHTEAFF; abundance: -; j_gene: TRBJ1-1; v_gene: TRBV11-2; d_gene: TRBD1
CDR3nt: TGTGCCAGCACCCACCGGGATGAGACAGAGACCCAGTACTTC; CDR3aa: CASTHRDETETQYF; abundance: -; j_gene: TRBJ2-5; v_gene: TRBV21-1; d_gene: -
CDR3nt: TGTGCCAGCAGTTTATCTAGCGGCAGAATCCTAACCGGGGAGCTGTTTTTT; CDR3aa: CASSLSSGRILTGELFF; abundance: once; j_gene: TRBJ2-2; v_gene: TRBV27; d_gene: -
CDR3nt: TGTGCCAGCAGCGCCGGACTAGCTACGCAGTATTTT; CDR3aa: CASSAGLATQYF; abundance: -; j_gene: TRBJ2-3; v_gene: TRBV11-2; d_gene: TRBD2
CDR3nt: TGTGCCAGCACCCGGTCCAACGAGCAGTACTTC; CDR3aa: CASTRSNEQYF; abundance: -; j_gene: TRBJ2-7; v_gene: TRBV6-5; d_gene: -
CDR3nt: TGTGCCAGCAGCCTGCCACCTATAGCGGGGGCACCCTACTCTGGGGCCAACGTCCTGACTTTC; CDR3aa: CASSLPPIAGAPYSGANVLTF; abundance: -; j_gene: TRBJ2-6; v_gene: TRBV9; d_gene: TRBD2
CDR3nt: TGTGCCAGCACGAGCGGTTCCTATGGCTACACCTTC; CDR3aa: CASTSGSYGYTF; abundance: -; j_gene: TRBJ1-2; v_gene: TRBV28; d_gene: -
CDR3nt: TGTGCCAGCACCCCCAAGGGGGGGAACTACAATGAGCAGTTCTTC; CDR3aa: CASTPKGGNYNEQFF; abundance: once; j_gene: TRBJ2-1; v_gene: TRBV7-2; d_gene: -
CDR3nt: TGTGCCAGCGGGCTAGCGGGAGTGAGCACAGATACGCAGTATTTT; CDR3aa: CASGLAGVSTDTQYF; abundance: -; j_gene: TRBJ2-3; v_gene: TRBV3-1/TRBV3-2; d_gene: TRBD2
CDR3nt: TGTGCCAGCAGCTACGCGGGAGGGGGAGTGGCAGATACGCAGTATTTT; CDR3aa: CASSYAGGGVADTQYF; abundance: -; j_gene: TRBJ2-3; v_gene: TRBV11-3; d_gene: TRBD2
CDR3nt: TGTGCCACCAGCAGAGATCTCCTAGCGGACGAGCAGTACTTC; CDR3aa: CATSRDLLADEQYF; abundance: -; j_gene: TRBJ2-7; v_gene: TRBV15; d_gene: TRBD2
CDR3nt: TGTGCTGGGGGGGTTCGGGATTCACCCCTCCACTTT; CDR3aa: CAGGVRDSPLHF; abundance: -; j_gene: TRBJ1-6; v_gene: TRBV19; d_gene: -
CDR3nt: TGTGCCAGTAGTATAGATGGCAGAAGAACTAGGCCGTACAATGAGCAGTTCTTC; CDR3aa: CASSIDGRRTRPYNEQFF; abundance: -; j_gene: TRBJ2-1; v_gene: TRBV19; d_gene: -
CDR3nt: TGTGCCTGGAGTAAGAGGACAGGGGGCACAGATACGCAGTATTTT; CDR3aa: CAWSKRTGGTDTQYF; abundance: -; j_gene: TRBJ2-3; v_gene: TRBV30; d_gene: TRBD1
CDR3nt: TGTGCCAGCAGTTACAGTCTCGGGGGTACCTACGAGCAGTACTTC; CDR3aa: CASSYSLGGTYEQYF; abundance: once; j_gene: TRBJ2-7; v_gene: TRBV6-5; d_gene: -
CDR3nt: TGCGCCAGCAGCTTCCTACAGGGGGCGGATCAGCCCCAGCATTTT; CDR3aa: CASSFLQGADQPQHF; abundance: -; j_gene: TRBJ1-5; v_gene: TRBV4-1; d_gene: TRBD1
CDR3nt: TGTGCCAGCTCACCAGAGACAGGGGGAAATTCACCCCTCCACTTT; CDR3aa: CASSPETGGNSPLHF; abundance: -; j_gene: TRBJ1-6; v_gene: TRBV18; d_gene: TRBD1
CDR3nt: TGCGCCAGCACCGAGGGGGTGGGGCAGTACTTC; CDR3aa: CASTEGVGQYF; abundance: -; j_gene: TRBJ2-7; v_gene: TRBV5-1; d_gene: -
CDR3nt: TGTGCCAGCAGCACCAGGGACAGGGAGAACACTGAAGCTTTCTTT; CDR3aa: CASSTRDRENTEAFF; abundance: -; j_gene: TRBJ1-1; v_gene: TRBV9; d_gene: TRBD1
CDR3nt: TGTGCCAGCAGTTCCACCTGGGACATGGGAGGAAACACCATATATTTT; CDR3aa: CASSSTWDMGGNTIYF; abundance: -; j_gene: TRBJ1-3; v_gene: TRBV27; d_gene: -
CDR3nt: TGTGCCATCAGTGATCTCGAGCGGGGGGGCCAAGAGACCCAGTACTTC; CDR3aa: CAISDLERGGQETQYF; abundance: -; j_gene: TRBJ2-5; v_gene: TRBV10-3; d_gene: TRBD2
CDR3nt: TGTGCCAGCAGCTTAGCAGCGGGTAGCACAGATACGCAGTATTTT; CDR3aa: CASSLAAGSTDTQYF; abundance: -; j_gene: TRBJ2-3; v_gene: TRBV7-2; d_gene: -
CDR3nt: TGTGCCAGCAGCTTAACAGGGAAATATAGCAATCAGCCCCAGCATTTT; CDR3aa: CASSLTGKYSNQPQHF; abundance: -; j_gene: TRBJ1-5; v_gene: TRBV7-8; d_gene: -
CDR3nt: TGTGCCAGCAGCCCGACTACCGGGGAGCTGTTTTTT; CDR3aa: CASSPTTGELFF; abundance: -; j_gene: TRBJ2-2; v_gene: TRBV5-6; d_gene: -
CDR3nt: TGTGCCAGCAGCGTAGCTACGGGAGATACCAGGGAGCTGTTTTTT; CDR3aa: CASSVATGDTRELFF; abundance: -; j_gene: TRBJ2-2; v_gene: TRBV9; d_gene: -
CDR3nt: TGTGCCAGCAGCTCGCCCCCAGCAGGGGACTCCTACAATGAGCAGTTCTTC; CDR3aa: CASSSPPAGDSYNEQFF; abundance: once; j_gene: TRBJ2-1; v_gene: TRBV7-6; d_gene: -